A selection of T cell receptor beta chains follows, all from one sample in a study of cytomegalovirus exposure and HLA in healthy donors. Clones were read by immunoSEQ multiplex PCR, and TCRdb kept only the in-frame ones, dropping some. Seen here are roughly 200,000 clones, around a tenth observed once, and the top ten hold less than 1.5%. The sample consisted of PBMCs. These receptors all stem from a woman in her thirties in good health and CMV-seropositive. CDR3s include the opening cysteine and the closing phenylalanine or tryptophan. D genes are given only for firm matches. Rows may omit the clone size; those that give it use once, few, many or a size class.

j_call,v_call,clone_size,d_call,cdr3_aa,cdr3_nt
TRBJ2-1,TRBV9,-,-,CASSVVSGSRSYNEQFF,TGTGCCAGCAGCGTAGTTTCCGGGAGTAGATCCTACAATGAGCAGTTCTTC
TRBJ2-7,TRBV2,-,TRBD2,CASSDTAGESSYEQYF,TGTGCCAGCAGTGACACTGCGGGGGAGAGCTCCTACGAGCAGTACTTC
TRBJ1-2,TRBV5-1,many,-,CASSLAEGVDGYTF,TGCGCCAGCAGCTTGGCCGAGGGAGTGGATGGCTACACCTTC
TRBJ2-3,TRBV2,-,-,CASSEGRPYTDTQYF,TGTGCCAGCAGTGAAGGCAGGCCATACACAGATACGCAGTATTTT
TRBJ2-2,TRBV29-1,few,TRBD1,CSVETDRGLDTGELFF,TGCAGCGTTGAAACCGACAGGGGGCTTGACACCGGGGAGCTGTTTTTT
TRBJ2-7,TRBV4-2,-,-,CASSQGLGYEQYF,TGTGCCAGCAGCCAAGGACTTGGTTACGAGCAGTACTTC
TRBJ2-5,TRBV5-1,-,TRBD1,CASSLAPGTGHGTQYF,TGCGCCAGCAGCTTGGCCCCGGGGACAGGGCATGGGACCCAGTACTTC
TRBJ2-7,TRBV5-8,-,TRBD1,CASSLMDREYEQYF,TGTGCCAGCAGCTTAATGGACAGGGAATACGAGCAGTACTTC
TRBJ1-2,TRBV5-1,few,-,CASSLERYGSTF,TGCGCCAGCAGCTTGGAGAGGTATGGCTCCACCTTC
TRBJ1-3,TRBV7-9,-,TRBD1,CASSSLHRGTGNTIYF,TGTGCCAGCAGCTCTCTCCACAGGGGTACTGGAAACACCATATATTTT
TRBJ2-1,TRBV7-9,-,TRBD2,CASSLGAGGLNEQFF,TGTGCCAGCAGCTTAGGGGCGGGAGGATTAAATGAGCAGTTCTTC
TRBJ2-7,TRBV18,few,TRBD2,CASSPASGGGSYEQYF,TGTGCCAGCTCCCCGGCATCGGGGGGGGGCTCCTACGAGCAGTACTTC
TRBJ2-2,TRBV7-3,few,TRBD1,CASRGQGATGELFF,TGTGCCAGCAGGGGACAGGGGGCCACCGGGGAGCTGTTTTTT
TRBJ2-1,TRBV7-3,few,TRBD2,CASSLGLAYSEQFF,TGTGCCAGCAGCTTAGGACTAGCATATAGTGAGCAGTTCTTC
TRBJ2-6,TRBV5-1,few,-,CASSLAGGAGANVLTF,TGCGCCAGCAGCTTGGCAGGCGGGGCCGGGGCCAACGTCCTGACTTTC
TRBJ1-3,TRBV18,few,TRBD1,CASSPYRDSSGNTIYF,TGTGCCAGCTCACCCTACCGGGACAGCTCTGGAAACACCATATATTTT
TRBJ2-3,TRBV6-5,few,TRBD2,CASSYGSGTSTDTQYF,TGTGCCAGCAGTTATGGTAGCGGGACTAGCACAGATACGCAGTATTTT